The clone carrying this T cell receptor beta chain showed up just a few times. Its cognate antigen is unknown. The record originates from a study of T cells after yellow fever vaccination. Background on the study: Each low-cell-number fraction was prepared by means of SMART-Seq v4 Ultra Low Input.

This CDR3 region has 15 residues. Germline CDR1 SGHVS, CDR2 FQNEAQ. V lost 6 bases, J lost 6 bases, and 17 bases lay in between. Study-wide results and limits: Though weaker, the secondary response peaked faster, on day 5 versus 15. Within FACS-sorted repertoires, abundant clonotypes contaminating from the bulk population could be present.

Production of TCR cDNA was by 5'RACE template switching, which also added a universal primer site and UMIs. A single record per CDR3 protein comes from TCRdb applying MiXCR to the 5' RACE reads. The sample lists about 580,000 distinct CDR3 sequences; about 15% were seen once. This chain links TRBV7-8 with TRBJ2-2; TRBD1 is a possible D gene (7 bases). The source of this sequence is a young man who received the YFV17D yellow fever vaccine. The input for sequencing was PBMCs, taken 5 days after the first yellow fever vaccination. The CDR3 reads CASRRGAGGPGELFF. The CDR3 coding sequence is TGTGCCAGCAGAAGGGGGGCAGGGGGTCCCGGGGAGCTGTTTTTT.